Sequencing of this TCR beta chain was carried out in a study of patients and donors after allogeneic stem cell transplantation. TCRdb analysed the RT-PCR reads with MiXCR anew, one entry per CDR3 protein. Found here are roughly 150,000 distinct CDR3 sequences, roughly 22% of them singletons; the top ten hold 25% to 30%. In its sample, this clonotype was seen a few times. The V end lost 5 bases, the J end lost 3 bases, and 14 bases lay between the germline ends. The CDR3 is 14 residues long. Germline loops: CDR1 SGHKS, CDR2 YYEKEE (reference sequence). The receptor's source is a human donor who was either an allogeneic HSCT recipient or a stem cell or donor lymphocyte infusion donor (not recorded which). It is not recorded whose cells these are; they may come from a transplant donor. The rearrangement links TRBV5-5 to TRBJ1-1; weak D call: TRBD1 (5 bases). Sequencing used blood, either unsorted or a sorted T cell fraction (not recorded which). The DNA for the CDR3 is TGTGCCAGCAGTCATCAGGGCCCCTACACTGAAGCTTTCTTT. As protein: CASSHQGPYTEAFF.